This TCR beta chain was obtained from a study of Ad26.COV2.S vaccination and SARS-CoV-2 variants. Points from the study as a whole: Measurement of non-spike TCR breadth gave similar results in vaccine and placebo recipients.

Libraries were prepared by immunoSEQ multiplex PCR; TCRdb keeps only in-frame clonotypes and omits some of them. The sample consists of 350,000 to 600,000 clones, 80% to 90% of them appearing once. Treatment in this sample: 15 to 20 received Ad26.COV2.S at low or high dose, single or two shots; a few received placebo; per-sample allocation not given. Sampling was performed 63 days after the first vaccine or placebo injection. Within Boston, the person who donated was an adult of 18-55 years. Concerning this clone itself: What it recognizes is unknown.

Germline V gene data show CDR1 as SEHNR and CDR2 as FQNEAQ (reference sequence). V lost 5 bases, J lost 0 bases, and 13 bases lay in between. This CDR3 spans 15 amino acids. The rearrangement links TRBV7-9 to TRBJ1-2, with D uncertain. Sequenced here: peripheral blood, sampled in a trial of Ad26.COV2.S vaccine versus placebo. The clonotype was recovered from a person aged 18-60 years who received the Ad26.COV2.S COVID-19 vaccine or a placebo. CDR3 sequence: CASSPNGETNYGYTF. CDR3 bases: TGTGCCAGCAGCCCGAACGGGGAAACTAACTATGGCTACACCTTC.